The 10 T cell receptor beta chains presented below share a single source sample, sequenced in a study of blood T cell repertoires in COVID-19. Repertoires were generated with immunoSEQ multiplex PCR, while TCRdb's copy carries only in-frame clones and drops some. This table holds about 130,000 clones, less than 90% found once. The material sequenced was peripheral blood. The receptors here all came from a man between 65 and 85 years old with acute or convalescent COVID-19.

J is TRBJ1-1 and V is TRBV6-2 or TRBV6-3; D unresolved. The CDR3 totals 13 residues. Germline-derived CDR1 and CDR2 are MNHEY and SVGEGT. Trimming shortened V by 5 bases and J by 0 bases, and 7 bases separated the two germline ends. CDR3 protein: CASSMTLNTEAFF. The CDR3 DNA reads as TGTGCCAGCAGTATGACTTTGAACACTGAAGCTTTCTTT.

The rearrangement uses TRBV9 and TRBJ1-4, with 11 bases fitting TRBD1. This CDR3 has 17 amino acids. The V segment lost 3 bases and the J segment 7 bases; nucleotides outside the gene matches: 11. Germline V gives CDR1 SGDLS, CDR2 YYNGEE. CDR3 sequence (DNA): TGTGCCAGCAGCGCCCCCGGGACAGGGGGTTTCGGTGAAAAACTGTTTTTT. Translating gives CASSAPGTGGFGEKLFF.

J is TRBJ2-3 and V is TRBV4-1; 10 bases are a match to TRBD1. This CDR3 has 15 residues. Germline trimming cut 4 bases from V and 6 bases from J; bases unmatched to any gene: 7. Germline loops: CDR1 MGHRA, CDR2 YSYEKL. The CDR3 DNA sequence: TGCGCCAGCAGCCTATGGGGACAGGGGTTTGATACGCAGTATTTT. It codes for CASSLWGQGFDTQYF.

J is TRBJ2-7 and V is TRBV11-3; a weak D match, TRBD2 (5 bases). The CDR3 loop spans 14 amino acids. V was clipped by 5 bases and J by 4 bases, with 15 bases between them. Germline V gene lookup returns CDR1 SGHNT and CDR2 YENEEA. As DNA, the CDR3 is TGTGCCAGCAGCCTGCCGTCCCGCGGGTACGAGCAGTACTTC. Translated: CASSLPSRGYEQYF.

CDR3 sequence (DNA): TGTGCCAGCAGTTTGGGACTAGCGCCCTACGAGCAGTACTTC. Its translation: CASSLGLAPYEQYF. V gene TRBV28 combines with J gene TRBJ2-7; 10 bases match TRBD2. Per germline, CDR1 MDHEN and CDR2 SYDVKM. Trimming cost V 3 bases and J 2 bases; bases outside gene matches: 1. The CDR3 has 14 residues.

The chain carries TRBV6-1 and TRBJ1-1; D perhaps matches TRBD1 (5 bases). The V end was cut by 3 bases, the J end by 4 bases, with 12 bases between. CDR1 MNHNS and CDR2 SASEGT come from the germline V gene. The CDR3 has 14 residues. CDR3 DNA: TGTGCCAGCAGTGAGGGAGGGGTGCCCACTGAAGCTTTCTTT. It is translated as CASSEGGVPTEAFF.

The chain employs TRBV5-5 and TRBJ2-1; tentatively, D is TRBD1 (7 bases). The CDR3 is 16 amino acids. V was clipped by 4 bases and J by 2 bases, with 16 bases between them. Germline V lookup: CDR1 SGHKS, CDR2 YYEKEE (reference sequence). The CDR3, as DNA: TGTGCCAGCAGCCCTAGCGCCGGGACAGCCTACAATGAGCAGTTCTTC. This gives the protein CASSPSAGTAYNEQFF. Looking up the rest from reference TRBV5-5 and TRBJ2-1 gives the full variable domain: DAGVTQSPTHLIKTRGQQVTLRCSPISGHKSVSWYQQVLGQGPQFIFQYYEKEERGRGNFPDRFSARQFPNYSSELNVNALLLGDSALYLCASSPSAGTAYNEQFFGPGTRLTVL.

The gene calls are TRBV19 and TRBJ1-6; D might be TRBD1 (6 bases). The CDR3 length is 16 residues. The V end was cut by 0 bases, the J end by 7 bases, with 13 bases between. Germline CDR1 reads LNHDA; CDR2 reads SQIVND (reference sequence). The CDR3, as DNA: TGTGCCAGTAGTATAGATCGGACAGCCTTCAATTCACCCCTCCACTTT. Translation gives CASSIDRTAFNSPLHF.

The chain has TRBV7-8 and TRBJ1-2; D may be TRBD1 (6 bases). Germline V gene sequence: CDR1 SGHVS, CDR2 FQNEAQ. The CDR3 runs 14 residues. The germline V and J ends were trimmed by 1 base and 7 bases, with 13 bases remaining between them. This CDR3 is CASSLEAGAGGYTF. The CDR3, as DNA: TGTGCCAGCAGCTTAGAGGCAGGGGCAGGTGGCTACACCTTC. Full variable domain (remainder filled in from reference TRBV7-8 and TRBJ1-2): GAGVSQSPRYKVAKRGQDVALRCDPISGHVSLFWYQQALGQGPEFLTYFQNEAQLDKSGLPSDRFFAERPEGSVSTLKIQRTQQEDSAVYLCASSLEAGAGGYTFGSGTRLTVV.

The count of this clone is one. J is TRBJ2-2 and V is TRBV5-1; no reliable D call. V shed 1 base and J shed 10 bases, with 8 bases lying between them. The CDR3 is 12 amino acids. Germline loops: CDR1 SGHRS, CDR2 YFSETQ. In nucleotides, the CDR3 is TGCGCCAGCAGCTTGACGCTAGAGGAGCTGTTTTTT. Protein sequence: CASSLTLEELFF.